This TCR beta chain derives from a study of T cell responses to AZD1222 COVID-19 vaccine. Overall study findings and caveats: Nearly half of the spike-specific TCRs reportedly recognize variant regions that carry no mutations.

Worth noting for this clone: Its antigen is unknown.

The ends were cut back, 0 bases at V and 1 base at J, with 15 bases in the middle. This CDR3 is 17 amino acids long. In germline, CDR1 is MGHRA, CDR2 YSYEKL. Sequencing used immunoSEQ multiplex PCR; TCRdb keeps in-frame clones, though not all of them. Here the sample spans fewer than 70,000 clones, over 70% being singletons. The rearrangement links TRBV4-1 to TRBJ1-1; D gene ambiguous. This clonotype was sampled from an adult who received the AZD1222 COVID-19 vaccine. The source material was peripheral blood, sampled 28 days after the second AZD1222 dose. In DNA form, the CDR3 reads TGCGCCAGCAGCCAAGATCCTGCCTCATTCCAGAACACTGAAGCTTTCTTT. Its protein is CASSQDPASFQNTEAFF.